A single sample gave rise to the 5 T cell receptor beta chains below, sequenced in a study of T cells in Graves' hyperthyroidism and ophthalmopathy. Researchers amplified the TCR beta CDR3 regions from RNA transcripts. Initially, a first-round RT-PCR of the TCR CDR3 employed the HTBI primer set. TCRdb re-analysed the multiplex PCR reads in MiXCR, keeping a single row per CDR3 protein. The repertoire has some 510,000 distinct CDR3 sequences, around 21% of them found once; the top ten carry more than 20%. What was sequenced was blood. These receptors all stem from a man younger than 35 with Graves' hyperthyroidism.

This clonotype was seen only a few times. The genes are TRBV18 and TRBJ2-7, with 8 nucleotides matching TRBD1. Losses at the gene ends were 5 bases for V and 3 bases for J; bases not matched to a gene: 9. Looked up from germline, CDR1 is KGHSH and CDR2 is LQKENI. This CDR3 has 15 residues. CDR3 protein: CASSSSGTGLYEQYF. As DNA, the CDR3 is TGTGCCAGCTCATCCTCCGGGACAGGACTCTACGAGCAGTACTTC. Complete variable domain (other parts from reference TRBV18 and TRBJ2-7): NAGVMQNPRHLVRRRGQEARLRCSPMKGHSHVYWYRQLPEEGLKFMVYLQKENIIDESGMPKERFSAEFPKEGPSILRIQQVVRGDSAAYFCASSSSGTGLYEQYFGPGTRLTVT.

Ten or more counts support this clonotype. CDR3 sequence: CASSLAWGDEQYF. The DNA of the CDR3 is TGTGCCAGCAGCTTAGCGTGGGGGGACGAGCAGTACTTC. The V and J genes are TRBV7-6 and TRBJ2-7; tentative D call: TRBD2 (6 bases). The CDR3 is 13 amino acids. The V gene lost 0 bases and the J gene lost 5 bases, with 8 bases spanning the gap. CDR1 is SGHVS and CDR2 is FNYEAQ in the germline V gene.

This clonotype was detected ten times or more. The J gene is TRBJ2-7, the V gene TRBV29-1; TRBD2 matches 7 bases. The CDR3 length is 16 residues. Germline CDR1 reads SQVTM; CDR2 reads ANQGSEA. V trimming: 0 bases; J trimming: 0 bases; junction bases outside the gene matches: 8. The CDR3: CSVEDWAGGISYEQYF. The CDR3 DNA sequence: TGCAGCGTTGAAGATTGGGCCGGGGGGATCTCCTACGAGCAGTACTTC.

This clonotype was picked up many times. This rearrangement joins TRBV6-1 to TRBJ1-2, with D possibly being TRBD1 (6 bases). This CDR3 contains 15 residues. Germline V gene lookup returns CDR1 MNHNS and CDR2 SASEGT. V shed 4 bases and J shed 2 bases, with 14 bases lying between them. CDR3 in amino acids: CASSVDRLANYGYTF. In DNA, the CDR3 is TGTGCCAGCAGTGTAGACAGGTTGGCGAACTATGGCTACACCTTC.

This clonotype showed up just a few times. The rearrangement uses TRBV7-2 and TRBJ2-2; 8 bases agree with TRBD1. The germline gives CDR1 SGHTA, CDR2 FQGNSA. The CDR3 consists of 17 residues. Trimming removed 3 bases from V and 4 bases from J; junction bases left unmatched: 10. The CDR3 nucleotides are TGTGCCAGCAGCTTCGCCCCGCCGGACAGGGCCACCGGGGAGCTGTTTTTT. Translating gives CASSFAPPDRATGELFF.